These 2 T cell receptor beta chains share one sample of origin, sequenced in a study of blood T cell repertoires in COVID-19 (dated by TCRdb to 2019 to 2021). Library preparation employed the immunoSEQ multiplex PCR assay. This is the immuneACCESS table as TCRdb keeps it, with only in-frame sequences that have V and J called. A part of the clones is gone; compared with another copy, unresolved V genes explain less than half, and the rest is unexplained. Recorded for this sample are more than 15,000 clones; roughly 91% of them occurred a single time. The biggest ten clones account for 5.2% of the sample. Sequencing input: peripheral blood. Receptors originate from a human donor in a cohort sampled during active COVID-19.

The gene calls are TRBV7-6 and TRBJ2-5; 8 bases match TRBD1. CDR3 length equals 14 residues. V was pared by 5 bases and J by 5 bases, with 7 bases of the junction left unmatched. Germline V gene lookup returns CDR1 SGHVS and CDR2 FNYEAQ. Here the CDR3 DNA reads TGTGCCAGCAGCCTTACGACAGGGGTGGAGACCCAGTACTTC. Translating gives CASSLTTGVETQYF.

The chain carries TRBV7-2 and TRBJ2-1; TRBD2 is a possible D gene (5 bases). Germline V gene sequence: CDR1 SGHTA, CDR2 FQGNSA. Deletions cut 2 bases from V and 6 bases from J, with 17 bases between. This CDR3 is 16 amino acids long. CDR3 protein: CASSLFHERSGNEQFF. The DNA for the CDR3 is TGTGCCAGCAGCTTATTCCACGAGCGGAGTGGCAATGAGCAGTTCTTC.